Listed below are T cell receptor beta chains from one sample, sequenced in a study of beta chain features in type 1 diabetes. TCRdb keeps only in-frame clones here, not all; method: immunoSEQ multiplex PCR. Of fewer than 500,000 clones in the sample, more than 11% were seen once. The sequenced sample was naive CD4+ T cells from blood. The receptors were gathered from a man aged 30-40 years in good health. CDR3s include the opening cysteine and the closing phenylalanine or tryptophan. The D gene is left open where the match is weak. The size entry is marked missing in some rows and otherwise reads once, few, many or a size class.

>few|TRBD2|TRBV11-2|TRBJ2-1
CASRRLAGSYNEQFF
TGTGCCAGCAGGAGACTAGCGGGCTCCTACAATGAGCAGTTCTTC
>-|-|TRBV11-1|TRBJ2-1
CASSPGMRRYNEQFF
TGTGCCAGCAGCCCCGGAATGAGACGTTACAATGAGCAGTTCTTC
>few|-|TRBV7-2|TRBJ2-1
CASSPRAPGSGNEQFF
TGTGCCAGCAGCCCACGGGCCCCTGGGAGTGGGAATGAGCAGTTCTTC
>few|-|TRBV6-4|TRBJ2-6
CASSEQPSGANVLTF
TGTGCCAGCAGTGAGCAGCCCTCTGGGGCCAACGTCCTGACTTTC
>few|TRBD1|TRBV7-7|TRBJ1-1
CASSSIPQGAVDTEAFF
TGTGCCAGCAGCTCCATTCCACAGGGGGCGGTCGACACTGAAGCTTTCTTT
>few|TRBD1|TRBV5-1|TRBJ2-7
CASRYRDRGHDEQYF
TGCGCCAGCAGATACCGGGACAGGGGTCACGACGAGCAGTACTTC
>-|-|TRBV20-1|TRBJ2-7
CSARRDYEQYF
TGCAGTGCTAGAAGGGACTACGAGCAGTACTTC
>-|-|TRBV29-1|TRBJ1-1
CSVTGINTEAFF
TGCAGCGTTACAGGGATCAACACTGAAGCTTTCTTT
>-|-|TRBV25-1|TRBJ2-5
CASTAGETQYF
TGTGCCAGCACGGCGGGGGAGACCCAGTACTTC
>few|-|TRBV7-2|TRBJ1-6
CASSRGPNSPLHF
TGTGCCAGCAGCCGAGGGCCAAATTCACCCCTCCACTTT
>few|TRBD1|TRBV4-1|TRBJ2-7
CASSHPGQGSYEQYF
TGCGCCAGCAGCCACCCGGGACAGGGTTCCTACGAGCAGTACTTC
>-|-|TRBV7-2|TRBJ2-1
CASSLSPLELAIYNEQFF
TGTGCCAGCAGCTTATCCCCCTTGGAACTAGCTATCTACAATGAGCAGTTCTTC
>-|-|TRBV10-3|TRBJ2-5
CAIGLEKAQETQYF
TGTGCCATCGGGTTGGAGAAGGCCCAAGAGACCCAGTACTTC
>-|TRBD1|TRBV2|TRBJ1-2
CASRGTGKGGYTF
TGTGCCAGCAGGGGGACAGGGAAAGGAGGCTACACCTTC
>few|-|TRBV19|TRBJ2-3
CATGAGTDTQYF
TGTGCCACCGGGGCAGGCACAGATACGCAGTATTTT
>-|TRBD2|TRBV12-5|TRBJ2-3
CASGLSRGRLAGGTDTQYF
TGTGCTAGTGGTTTGTCTCGGGGTAGATTAGCGGGAGGAACAGATACGCAGTATTTT
>-|-|TRBV30|TRBJ2-5
CAWSSRETQYF
TGTGCCTGGAGCTCGAGAGAGACCCAGTACTTC
>few|-|TRBV6-6|TRBJ1-4
CASREWTEKLFF
TGTGCCAGCAGGGAGTGGACCGAAAAACTGTTTTTT
>-|-|TRBV7-9|TRBJ2-1
CASSLGLEGEQFF
TGTGCCAGCAGCTTAGGTTTGGAAGGTGAGCAGTTCTTC
>-|TRBD1|TRBV29-1|TRBJ2-7
CSVRLTRRTGSYEQYF
TGCAGCGTCCGATTAACTAGAAGGACAGGATCCTACGAGCAGTACTTC
>-|TRBD1|TRBV30|TRBJ1-1
CAWNRGRSTEAFF
TGTGCCTGGAACAGGGGGCGCAGCACTGAAGCTTTCTTT
>-|-|TRBV5-6|TRBJ2-2
CASSYGVLGTGELFF
TGTGCCAGCAGCTACGGGGTTCTAGGCACCGGGGAGCTGTTTTTT
>few|-|TRBV7-9|TRBJ2-7
CASRVAGTSYEQYF
TGTGCCAGCAGGGTTGCGGGGACCTCCTACGAGCAGTACTTC
>few|TRBD2|TRBV10-3|TRBJ2-7
CAIRTGTSGGNPYEQYF
TGTGCCATCAGGACCGGGACTAGCGGGGGAAATCCCTACGAGCAGTACTTC
>few|TRBD1|TRBV15|TRBJ2-1
CATSRRTGDEQFF
TGTGCCACCAGCAGACGGACAGGGGATGAGCAGTTCTTC
>few|-|TRBV14|TRBJ1-1
CASSQGFGTEAFF
TGTGCCAGCAGCCAAGGGTTCGGCACTGAAGCTTTCTTT
>-|TRBD1|TRBV2|TRBJ1-2
CASRGTGGMHGYTF
TGTGCCAGCAGGGGGACAGGGGGCATGCATGGCTACACCTTC
>-|-|TRBV7-2|TRBJ2-3
CASSGGHSVGGTDTQYF
TGTGCCAGCAGCGGGGGTCACAGCGTCGGTGGAACAGATACGCAGTATTTT
>-|TRBD2|TRBV10-2|TRBJ2-5
CASRGLAAPMTQYF
TGCGCCAGCAGGGGACTAGCGGCCCCAATGACCCAGTACTTC
>-|-|TRBV30|TRBJ2-3
CAWKQADTQYF
TGTGCCTGGAAACAGGCCGATACGCAGTATTTT
>-|TRBD1|TRBV5-6|TRBJ2-5
CASSLVPGQGGETQYF
TGTGCCAGCAGCTTGGTGCCCGGACAGGGCGGAGAGACCCAGTACTTC
>few|-|TRBV5-4|TRBJ2-1
CASSLPRNNNEQFF
TGTGCCAGCAGCTTGCCCAGAAATAACAATGAGCAGTTCTTC
>few|TRBD1|TRBV7-9|TRBJ2-7
CASSLIGQGSSYEQYF
TGTGCCAGCAGCTTAATAGGACAGGGGAGCTCCTACGAGCAGTACTTC
>-|-|TRBV19|TRBJ1-2
CASRVYYGYTF
TGTGCCAGTAGGGTGTATTATGGCTACACCTTC
>-|TRBD1|TRBV15|TRBJ2-2
CATMTGGPYLNTGELFF
TGTGCCACCATGACAGGGGGCCCCTATTTGAACACCGGGGAGCTGTTTTTT
>few|-|TRBV4-3|TRBJ1-2
CASSQERAQIYGYTF
TGCGCCAGCAGCCAAGAGAGGGCCCAGATCTATGGCTACACCTTC
>few|-|TRBV5-1|TRBJ2-2
CASSLSGRLDGELFF
TGCGCCAGCAGCTTGTCGGGGCGATTGGACGGGGAGCTGTTTTTT
>few|TRBD2|TRBV18|TRBJ2-1
CASSPTSGRGANEQFF
TGTGCCAGCTCACCAACTAGCGGGAGGGGAGCAAATGAGCAGTTCTTC
>few|TRBD2|TRBV6-1|TRBJ2-1
CASSVTSGSYEQFF
TGTGCCAGCAGTGTAACTAGCGGGAGTTACGAGCAGTTCTTC
>-|-|TRBV14|TRBJ1-2
CASSQAGRPYGYTF
TGTGCCAGCAGCCAAGCTGGGAGACCCTATGGCTACACCTTC
>-|TRBD2|TRBV19|TRBJ2-1
CATSKGTSGTGRNEQFF
TGTGCCACATCCAAGGGGACTAGCGGGACAGGAAGGAATGAGCAGTTCTTC
>few|-|TRBV6-4|TRBJ2-2
CASSLDETNTGELFF
TGTGCCAGCAGCCTGGACGAGACGAACACCGGGGAGCTGTTTTTT
>-|-|TRBV6-5|TRBJ2-3
CASSYLDTQYF
TGTGCCAGCAGTTACCTAGATACGCAGTATTTT
>few|-|TRBV10-3|TRBJ2-3
CAIGLGSDTQYF
TGTGCCATCGGGCTAGGGTCCGATACGCAGTATTTT
>-|-|TRBV25-1|TRBJ1-2
CASSESGGASGYTF
TGTGCCAGCAGTGAATCGGGGGGAGCAAGCGGCTACACCTTC
>-|-|TRBV2|TRBJ1-1
CASSPGLNTEAFF
TGTGCCAGCAGTCCGGGACTGAACACTGAAGCTTTCTTT
>few|-|TRBV20-1|TRBJ2-5
CSTGRETQYF
TGCAGTACAGGGCGGGAGACCCAGTACTTC
>few|-|TRBV29-1|TRBJ1-2
CSVDRGTDNYGYTF
TGCAGCGTTGACAGGGGTACCGATAACTATGGCTACACCTTC